These 32 T cell receptor beta chains originate from one sample sequenced in a study of blood T cell repertoires in COVID-19. Profiling relied on immunoSEQ multiplex PCR, and the TCRdb table lists in-frame clones only, not all of them. The table records about 480,000 clones, approximately 90% of them present only once. Sequencing input: PBMCs or T cells enriched from blood (not recorded which). The receptors derive from a woman under 30 with acute COVID-19.

This chain joins TRBV5-1 and TRBJ1-1, with D possibly matching TRBD1 (6 bases). The CDR3 totals 15 residues. Germline assignment: CDR1 SGHRS and CDR2 YFSETQ. V was clipped by 0 bases and J by 1 base, with 10 bases between them. This CDR3 is CASSLAGGQNTEAFF. CDR3 sequence (DNA): TGCGCCAGCAGCTTGGCCGGGGGGCAGAACACTGAAGCTTTCTTT.

The chain is built from TRBV27 and TRBJ1-1; D possibly corresponds to TRBD1 (6 bases). Trimming shortened V by 5 bases and J by 1 base, and 11 bases separated the two germline ends. The CDR3 is made up of 14 amino acids. The germline V gene encodes CDR1 MNHEY and CDR2 SMNVEV (reference sequence). CDR3 in amino acids: CASSPTTGNTEAFF. The CDR3 nucleotides read TGTGCCAGCAGTCCTACGACAGGGAACACTGAAGCTTTCTTT.

This chain connects TRBV6-2 or TRBV6-3 to TRBJ1-2; TRBD1 might be the D (5 bases). Trimming removed 5 bases from V and 5 bases from J, with 15 bases in between. Germline assignment: CDR1 MNHEY and CDR2 SVGEGT. The CDR3 runs to 14 residues. In DNA, the CDR3 is TGTGCCAGCAGTCCGGGCAGGGAATTATATGGCTACACCTTC. Amino acid sequence: CASSPGRELYGYTF.

This chain links TRBV19 with TRBJ1-5; 8 nucleotides match TRBD1. The CDR3 is 15 residues long. J gave up 3 bases and V 4 bases, and 5 bases lay outside the gene matches. The V gene's germline CDR1 is LNHDA and CDR2 SQIVND (reference sequence). The CDR3 spells CASSTWTGNNQPQHF. The CDR3 DNA reads TGTGCCAGTAGTACCTGGACAGGGAACAATCAGCCCCAGCATTTT. The full variable domain, in which reference TRBV19 and TRBJ1-5 provide the parts outside the CDR3, is DGGITQSPKYLFRKEGQNVTLSCEQNLNHDAMYWYRQDPGQGLRLIYYSQIVNDFQKGDIAEGYSVSREKKESFPLTVTSAQKNPTAFYLCASSTWTGNNQPQHFGDGTRLSIL.

This chain links TRBV11-2 with TRBJ2-1, with TRBD1 matching over 7 bases. J lost 2 bases, V lost 5 bases, and 9 bases had no gene match. There are 16 residues in the CDR3. Per the germline V gene, CDR1 is SGHAT and CDR2 is FQNNGV. The CDR3 spells CASSALTGVPYNEQFF. Here the CDR3 DNA reads TGTGCCAGCAGCGCCCTTACAGGGGTCCCCTACAATGAGCAGTTCTTC.

The chain's CDR3 is CATSDAGVSYEQYF. CDR3 DNA sequence: TGTGCCACCAGTGACGCGGGAGTGAGCTACGAGCAGTACTTC. V gene TRBV24-1 combines with J gene TRBJ2-7, with 7 bases aligning to TRBD2. This CDR3 is 14 amino acids long. The ends lost 4 bases at V and 3 bases at J; junction bases unmatched: 5. The V gene's germline CDR1 is KGHDR and CDR2 SFDVKD.

The V call is TRBV5-4, the J call TRBJ2-3; 8 bases are shared with TRBD2. With V trimmed by 0 bases and J by 2 bases, 11 bases remained unmatched. The germline V gene encodes CDR1 SGHNT and CDR2 YYREEE (reference sequence). The CDR3 contains 18 residues. The CDR3 spells CASSLGPRAGLDTDTQYF. In DNA, the CDR3 is TGTGCCAGCAGCTTGGGGCCTAGGGCGGGACTAGACACAGATACGCAGTATTTT.

This chain links TRBV6-5 with TRBJ2-1; perhaps TRBD2 as D (6 bases). The CDR3 is 15 residues long. V dropped 2 bases and J dropped 0 bases, with 8 bases sitting between them. Germline CDR1 and CDR2: MNHEY and SVGAGI. In nucleotides, the CDR3 is TGTGCCAGCAGTTACGACGGGGGCTCCTACAATGAGCAGTTCTTC. Its translation is CASSYDGGSYNEQFF.

The chain carries TRBV10-3 and TRBJ2-7, with 8 bases lining up with TRBD1. Germline assignment: CDR1 ENHRY and CDR2 SYGVKD. The CDR3 contains 15 residues. Trimming cost V 2 bases and J 1 base; bases outside gene matches: 4. The CDR3 DNA sequence: TGTGCCATCAGTGAGCAGGGGGCGAGATCCTACGAGCAGTACTTC. Translation gives CAISEQGARSYEQYF.

The rearrangement uses TRBV14 and TRBJ2-7; maybe TRBD2 (5 bases). Trimming removed 0 bases from V and 4 bases from J, with 7 bases in between. Per the germline V gene, CDR1 is SGHDN and CDR2 is FVKESK. CDR3 size: 13 residues. The chain's CDR3 is CASSQDRGYEQYF. In DNA form, the CDR3 reads TGTGCCAGCAGCCAAGATCGCGGGTACGAGCAGTACTTC.

The CDR3 DNA follows: TGTGCCAGCAGCGTAGTAAGAGATGAGCAGTTCTTC. This translates into CASSVVRDEQFF. The V call is TRBV9, the J call TRBJ2-1; D remains ambiguous. V gave up 0 bases and J gave up 8 bases, with 6 bases separating them. Germline V gene lookup returns CDR1 SGDLS and CDR2 YYNGEE. The CDR3 covers 12 residues.

The chain couples TRBV27 to TRBJ1-1, with D perhaps TRBD1 (6 bases). This CDR3 is built from 16 residues. Germline V gives CDR1 MNHEY, CDR2 SMNVEV (reference sequence). Between the trimmed V and J ends, which lost 3 bases and 6 bases, there was a span of 20 bases. CDR3 region: CASSFRRQGPYSEAFF. CDR3 nucleotide sequence: TGTGCCAGCAGTTTTAGAAGGCAGGGGCCCTACTCTGAAGCTTTCTTT.

The chain combines TRBV5-4 with TRBJ2-1; D not certain. With 0 bases removed from V and 0 bases from J, the gap between germline ends came to 7 bases. Germline-derived CDR1 and CDR2 are SGHNT and YYREEE (reference sequence). There are 15 residues in the CDR3. The CDR3 is CASSLDRNSYNEQFF. The CDR3 nucleotides read TGTGCCAGCAGCTTGGACAGAAACTCCTACAATGAGCAGTTCTTC.

This clone showed up just once. The genes are TRBV7-2 and TRBJ1-2; TRBD1 matches at 7 bases. V shed 6 bases and J 7 bases; nucleotides not matched to a gene: 11. Germline assignment: CDR1 SGHTA and CDR2 FQGNSA. The CDR3 is 14 amino acids. This CDR3 is CASRKTGAGTGYTF. CDR3 nucleotide sequence: TGTGCCAGCAGAAAAACAGGGGCGGGGACTGGCTACACCTTC.

The V call is TRBV4-1, the J call TRBJ1-4; 12 bases match TRBD1. The CDR3 totals 18 residues. Germline loops: CDR1 MGHRA, CDR2 YSYEKL. The J segment lost 3 bases and the V segment lost 4 bases, leaving 9 bases of the junction unmatched. The CDR3 is CASSPGTGGFWSNEKLFF. The CDR3 nucleotides are TGCGCCAGCAGCCCCGGGACAGGGGGCTTCTGGTCTAATGAAAAACTGTTTTTT.

V usage is TRBV5-1 and J usage is TRBJ2-1; D call uncertain. Trimming removed 7 bases at V and 5 bases at J, with 19 bases between. The germline V gene encodes CDR1 SGHRS and CDR2 YFSETQ. CDR3 length: 15 residues. CDR3 residues: CASHTGSSNNNEQFF. In DNA form, the CDR3 reads TGCGCCAGCCACACCGGTAGTAGCAACAACAATGAGCAGTTCTTC. The variable domain in full, completed from reference TRBV5-1 and TRBJ2-1, reads KAGVTQTPRYLIKTRGQQVTLSCSPISGHRSVSWYQQTPGQGLQFLFEYFSETQRNKGNFPGRFSGRQFSNSRSEMNVSTLELGDSALYLCASHTGSSNNNEQFFGPGTRLTVL.

This sequence joins TRBV19 and TRBJ1-5, with D tentatively TRBD1 (6 bases). The CDR3 is 14 amino acids. Per the germline V gene, CDR1 is LNHDA and CDR2 is SQIVND (reference sequence). The V and J ends lost 0 bases and 6 bases respectively, with 9 bases between them. DNA of the CDR3: TGTGCCAGTAGTATAGAACAGGGAGTTCAGCCCCAGCATTTT. This gives the protein CASSIEQGVQPQHF.

The chain is built from TRBV3-1 (or the pseudogene TRBV3-2) and TRBJ2-7; 9 bases agree with TRBD2. The CDR3 runs 13 residues. Germline lookup yields CDR1 LGHDT and CDR2 YNNKEL (reference sequence). The V and J ends lost 4 bases and 7 bases, in that order; junction bases with no gene match: 5. CDR3 sequence reads: CASSPGLAREQYF. CDR3 nucleotides: TGTGCCAGCAGCCCCGGACTAGCGCGGGAGCAGTACTTC.

This clone was picked up one time. The genes are TRBV6-1 and TRBJ1-2, with 10 bases fitting TRBD1. Germline values: CDR1 MNHNS, CDR2 SASEGT. J was trimmed by 6 bases and V by 3 bases; bases with no gene match: 4. This CDR3 contains 14 residues. Written as DNA, the CDR3 is TGTGCCAGCAGTGATTCCGGGACAGGGGATGGCTACACCTTC. This sequence encodes CASSDSGTGDGYTF.

The chain employs TRBV5-4 and TRBJ2-5; 8 bases are a match to TRBD2. The V gene's germline CDR1 is SGHNT and CDR2 YYREEE (reference sequence). The V segment lost 1 base and the J segment 6 bases; nucleotides outside the gene matches: 8. CDR3 length equals 15 residues. In nucleotides, the CDR3 is TGTGCCAGCAGCTTGCGGGGGGGGCCGGAGAAGACCCAGTACTTC. Residues: CASSLRGGPEKTQYF. Full variable domain (rest looked up from reference TRBV5-4 and TRBJ2-5): ETGVTQSPTHLIKTRGQQVTLRCSSQSGHNTVSWYQQALGQGPQFIFQYYREEENGRGNFPPRFSGLQFPNYSSELNVNALELDDSALYLCASSLRGGPEKTQYFGPGTRLLVL.

This clone was observed once. The J gene is TRBJ2-4, the V gene TRBV9; D gene uncertain. The length of the CDR3 is 18 residues. The V and J ends lost 3 bases and 0 bases respectively, with 19 bases between them. CDR1 is SGDLS and CDR2 is YYNGEE in the germline V gene. The CDR3 loop reads CASSDSRNLSGAKNIQYF. CDR3 DNA: TGTGCCAGCAGCGACAGCAGGAACTTGAGTGGAGCCAAAAACATTCAGTACTTC.

This clone was seen just once. V gene TRBV5-4 combines with J gene TRBJ2-2; D may be TRBD2 (5 bases). The germline V and J ends were trimmed by 7 bases and 6 bases, with 19 bases remaining between them. Germline values: CDR1 SGHNT, CDR2 YYREEE (reference sequence). The CDR3 sequence is 15 residues long. The CDR3 sequence: CASRFAGTQAGELFF. Written as DNA, the CDR3 is TGTGCCAGCCGGTTCGCGGGTACTCAAGCCGGGGAGCTGTTTTTT. Drawing the rest from reference TRBV5-4 and TRBJ2-2, the complete variable domain is ETGVTQSPTHLIKTRGQQVTLRCSSQSGHNTVSWYQQALGQGPQFIFQYYREEENGRGNFPPRFSGLQFPNYSSELNVNALELDDSALYLCASRFAGTQAGELFFGEGSRLTVL.

Concerning this clone: This same CDR3 is encoded by further DNA sequences in the sample. This chain uses TRBV12-3 or TRBV12-4 with TRBJ1-2; TRBD1 matches at 7 bases. The CDR3 contains 13 residues. The J segment lost 2 bases and the V segment lost 6 bases, leaving 3 bases of the junction unmatched. CDR3 protein: CASSPTGNYGYTF. CDR3 sequence (DNA): TGTGCCAGCAGCCCGACAGGGAACTATGGCTACACCTTC.

In nucleotides, the CDR3 is TGTGCCAGCAGCTTATTGCCAGGGGAGACTGAAGCTTTCTTT. It is translated as CASSLLPGETEAFF. The V gene is TRBV7-9, the J gene TRBJ1-1; TRBD1 might be the D (6 bases). Trimming took off 2 bases at V and 5 bases at J, with 12 bases between the two ends. The CDR3 totals 14 residues. Germline V gene lookup returns CDR1 SEHNR and CDR2 FQNEAQ (reference sequence).

The chain uses TRBV7-8 and TRBJ1-4; the D is unclear. Trimming pared 4 bases from V and 0 bases from J, leaving 18 bases between. Germline V gene sequence: CDR1 SGHVS, CDR2 FQNEAQ. The CDR3 covers 18 residues. CDR3 bases: TGTGCCAGCAGCTCAGCCGGCTCTACAGATACAACTAATGAAAAACTGTTTTTT. It specifies CASSSAGSTDTTNEKLFF.

The J gene is TRBJ2-5, the V gene TRBV6-1; 7 nucleotides agree with TRBD1. V lost 1 base to trimming and J lost 2 bases; unmatched junction nucleotides: 7. Germline V gene data show CDR1 as MNHNS and CDR2 as SASEGT. The CDR3 contains 16 residues. The CDR3 bases are TGTGCCAGCAGTGAAGGTATCTCAGGGGGTCAAGAGACCCAGTACTTC. Its protein product is CASSEGISGGQETQYF.

The gene calls are TRBV7-2 and TRBJ2-7; 10 nucleotides align to TRBD2. There are 14 residues in the CDR3. Germline V gene sequence: CDR1 SGHTA, CDR2 FQGNSA. Germline trimming cut 3 bases from V and 8 bases from J; bases unmatched to any gene: 7. The CDR3 spells CASSLELAGTQQYF. DNA for the CDR3: TGTGCCAGCAGCTTGGAACTAGCGGGGACTCAGCAGTACTTC.

This rearrangement joins TRBV18 to TRBJ1-2, with TRBD1 matching over 7 bases. The CDR3 is made up of 15 amino acids. Per germline, CDR1 KGHSH and CDR2 LQKENI. The V segment lost 2 bases and the J segment 6 bases; nucleotides outside the gene matches: 9. The CDR3 protein is CASSPGFTGEDGYTF. The CDR3 region has the DNA TGTGCCAGCTCACCAGGTTTTACAGGGGAGGATGGCTACACCTTC. Full variable domain (remainder filled in from reference TRBV18 and TRBJ1-2): NAGVMQNPRHLVRRRGQEARLRCSPMKGHSHVYWYRQLPEEGLKFMVYLQKENIIDESGMPKERFSAEFPKEGPSILRIQQVVRGDSAAYFCASSPGFTGEDGYTFGSGTRLTVV.

The CDR3 loop reads CASSPDQAPLETQYF. CDR3 nucleotides: TGCGCCAGCAGCCCTGACCAGGCCCCATTGGAGACCCAGTACTTC. The V gene is TRBV4-1, the J gene TRBJ2-5; D remains unclear. CDR3 length: 15 amino acids. V lost 4 bases to trimming and J lost 5 bases, with 17 bases between them. The germline V gene has CDR1 MGHRA and CDR2 YSYEKL.

This rearrangement joins TRBV4-1 to TRBJ2-6; possibly TRBD2 for D (7 bases). Germline CDR1 reads MGHRA; CDR2 reads YSYEKL. The CDR3 covers 18 residues. V was pared by 2 bases and J by 2 bases, with 16 bases between. CDR3 sequence (DNA): TGCGCCAGCAGCCAACCTAGGGGGGGGCGAGCTGGGGCCAACGTCCTGACTTTC. Encoded protein: CASSQPRGGRAGANVLTF.

The J gene is TRBJ2-2, the V gene TRBV6-2 or TRBV6-3; D is unresolved. The CDR3 is 16 residues long. In germline, CDR1 is MNHEY, CDR2 SVGEGT. V was shortened by 3 bases and J by 4 bases, with 15 bases between the two germline ends. CDR3 coding DNA: TGTGCCAGCAGTTATCAGGAAAACCTTGGCACCGGGGAGCTGTTTTTT. Protein sequence: CASSYQENLGTGELFF.

Remarks on this clone: This same CDR3 is encoded by further DNA sequences in the sample. The rearrangement uses TRBV28 and TRBJ1-2, with 11 bases aligning to TRBD1. The J segment lost 3 bases and the V segment lost 6 bases, leaving 3 bases of the junction unmatched. This CDR3 is 14 amino acids long. Germline lookup yields CDR1 MDHEN and CDR2 SYDVKM. This chain's CDR3 is CASSSGQGDYGYTF. The CDR3 DNA reads as TGTGCCAGCAGCTCGGGACAGGGGGACTATGGCTACACCTTC.